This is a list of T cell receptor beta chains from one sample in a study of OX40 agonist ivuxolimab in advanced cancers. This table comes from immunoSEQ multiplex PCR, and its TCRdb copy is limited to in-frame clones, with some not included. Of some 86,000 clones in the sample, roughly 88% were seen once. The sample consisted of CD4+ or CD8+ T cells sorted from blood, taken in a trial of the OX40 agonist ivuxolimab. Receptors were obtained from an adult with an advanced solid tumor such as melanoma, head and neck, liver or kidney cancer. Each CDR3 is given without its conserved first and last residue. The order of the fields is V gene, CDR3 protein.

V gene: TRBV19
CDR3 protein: ASSTGTSGRYEQY

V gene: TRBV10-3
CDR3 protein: AISGISGRAGF

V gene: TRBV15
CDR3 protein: ATSRGTSGAYEQY

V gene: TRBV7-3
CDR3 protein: ASTQTGLSYEQY

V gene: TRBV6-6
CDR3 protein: ASSRTTSGYNEQF

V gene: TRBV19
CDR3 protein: ASSKTLSSYEQY

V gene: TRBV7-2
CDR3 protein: ASSSLSLPGFVGQF

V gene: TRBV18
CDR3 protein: ASSPPAGEGTDTQY

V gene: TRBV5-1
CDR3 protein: ASSLDGGLAF

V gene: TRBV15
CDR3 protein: ATSRDRTGQEKLF

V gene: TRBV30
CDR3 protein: AWRGQGLMPTDTQY

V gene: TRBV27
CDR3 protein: ASTLQGHSNTEAF

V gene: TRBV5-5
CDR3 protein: ASRIAGAGRGNEQF

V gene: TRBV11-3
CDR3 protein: ASSTSRTGSNEKLF

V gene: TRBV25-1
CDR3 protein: ASSAYTSADTQY

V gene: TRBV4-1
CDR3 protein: ASSQETPGLATDTQY

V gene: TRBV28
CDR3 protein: ASSLPRAITEAF

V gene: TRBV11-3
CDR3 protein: ASSLGETGPQY

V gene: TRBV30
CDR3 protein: AWSWDSQETQY

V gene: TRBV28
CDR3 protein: ASSSHFTGTFAYEQY

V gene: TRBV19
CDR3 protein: ASSMRGSNTGELF

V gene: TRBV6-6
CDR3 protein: ASSYGTTGELF

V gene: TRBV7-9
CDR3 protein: ASSATSGAYNEQF

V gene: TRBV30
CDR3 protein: AFRLAGAEQY

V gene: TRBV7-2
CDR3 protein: ASSLSGSSYNEQF

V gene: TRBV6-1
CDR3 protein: ASSVGTFTAF

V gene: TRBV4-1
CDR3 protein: ASSQVLRGEQF